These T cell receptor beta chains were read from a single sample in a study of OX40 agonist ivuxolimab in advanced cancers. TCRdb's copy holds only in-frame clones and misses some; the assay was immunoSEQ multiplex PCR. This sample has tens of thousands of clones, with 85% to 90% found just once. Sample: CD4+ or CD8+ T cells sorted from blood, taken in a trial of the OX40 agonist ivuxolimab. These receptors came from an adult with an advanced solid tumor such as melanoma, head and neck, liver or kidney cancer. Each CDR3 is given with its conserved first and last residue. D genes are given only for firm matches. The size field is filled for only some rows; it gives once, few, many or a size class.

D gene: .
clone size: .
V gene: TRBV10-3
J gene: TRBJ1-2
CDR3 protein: CAISESAAGNGYTF
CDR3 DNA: TGTGCCATCAGTGAGTCGGCCGCAGGGAATGGCTACACCTTC

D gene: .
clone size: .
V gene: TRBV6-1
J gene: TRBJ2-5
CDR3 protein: CASSTEGLGETQYF
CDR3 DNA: TGTGCCAGCAGCACAGAGGGGTTGGGAGAGACCCAGTACTTC

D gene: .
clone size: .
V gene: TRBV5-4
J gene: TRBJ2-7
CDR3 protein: CASSFDGSSSYEQYF
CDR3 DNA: TGTGCCAGCAGCTTCGACGGCAGTTCCTCCTACGAGCAGTACTTC

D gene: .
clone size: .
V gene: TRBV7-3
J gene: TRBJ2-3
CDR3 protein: CASAKPGDTQYF
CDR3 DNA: TGTGCCAGCGCCAAACCGGGAGATACGCAGTATTTT

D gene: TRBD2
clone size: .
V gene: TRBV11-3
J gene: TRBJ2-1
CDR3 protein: CASSRGASGANLFYNEQFF
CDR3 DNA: TGTGCCAGCAGCCGGGGGGCTAGCGGGGCTAATCTTTTTTACAATGAGCAGTTCTTC

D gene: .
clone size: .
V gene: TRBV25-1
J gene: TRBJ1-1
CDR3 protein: CASSDGNPGAFF
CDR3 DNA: TGTGCCAGCAGTGACGGGAACCCGGGGGCTTTCTTT

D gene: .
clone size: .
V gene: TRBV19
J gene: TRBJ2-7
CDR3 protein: CASSWEARAAEQYF
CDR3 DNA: TGTGCCAGTAGCTGGGAGGCGAGAGCCGCCGAGCAGTACTTC

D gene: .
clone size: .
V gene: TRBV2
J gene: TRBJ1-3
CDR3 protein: CASSQITGSGNTIYF
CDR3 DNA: TGTGCCAGCAGCCAAATTACAGGGTCCGGAAACACCATATATTTT

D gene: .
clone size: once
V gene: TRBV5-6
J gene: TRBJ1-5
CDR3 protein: CASSLRGASNQPQHF
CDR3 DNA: TGTGCCAGCAGCTTGCGGGGGGCTAGCAATCAGCCCCAGCATTTT

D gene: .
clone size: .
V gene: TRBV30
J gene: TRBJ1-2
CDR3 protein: CAWSPREDYGYTF
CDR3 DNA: TGTGCCTGGAGCCCCCGAGAGGACTATGGCTACACCTTC

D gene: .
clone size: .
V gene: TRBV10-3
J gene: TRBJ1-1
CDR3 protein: CAISLNPGSTEAFF
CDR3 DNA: TGTGCCATCAGTTTAAACCCAGGGAGCACTGAAGCTTTCTTT

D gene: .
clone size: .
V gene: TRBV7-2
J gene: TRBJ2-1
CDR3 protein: CASSYLVPEQFF
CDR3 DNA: TGTGCCAGCAGCTATTTGGTCCCTGAGCAGTTCTTC

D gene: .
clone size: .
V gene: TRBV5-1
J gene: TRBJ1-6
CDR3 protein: CASSLDDGGVSPLHF
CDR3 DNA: TGCGCCAGCAGCTTGGATGACGGTGGCGTATCACCCCTCCACTTT

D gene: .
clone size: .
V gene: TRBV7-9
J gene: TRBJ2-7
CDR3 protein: CASSSTRGSTYEQYF
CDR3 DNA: TGTGCCAGCAGCTCGACCCGGGGCAGCACCTACGAGCAGTACTTC

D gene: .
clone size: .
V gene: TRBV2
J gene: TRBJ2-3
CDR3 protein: CASSFTGTDTQYF
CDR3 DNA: TGTGCCAGCAGTTTTACAGGGACAGATACGCAGTATTTT

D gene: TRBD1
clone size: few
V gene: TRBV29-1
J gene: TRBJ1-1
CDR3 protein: CSVSQGLRDTEAFF
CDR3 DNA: TGCAGCGTGTCACAGGGGCTGCGGGACACTGAAGCTTTCTTT

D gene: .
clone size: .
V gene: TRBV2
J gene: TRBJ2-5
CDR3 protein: CASSDPSREETQYF
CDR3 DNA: TGTGCCAGCAGTGACCCAAGCAGGGAAGAGACCCAGTACTTC

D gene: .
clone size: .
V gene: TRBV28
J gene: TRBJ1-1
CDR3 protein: CASTPGVHTEAFF
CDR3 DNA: TGTGCCAGCACCCCAGGGGTCCACACTGAAGCTTTCTTT

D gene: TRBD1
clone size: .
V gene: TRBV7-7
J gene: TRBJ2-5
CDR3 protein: CASSVGTGVETQYF
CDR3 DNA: TGTGCTAGCAGCGTCGGGACAGGGGTAGAGACCCAGTACTTC